This T cell receptor beta chain was identified in a study of blood T cell repertoires in COVID-19. Across the whole study: Collection of acute and convalescent COVID-19 samples took place in the United States, Italy and Spain. T cells, B-cell-depleted T cells, or PBMCs provided the cDNA or gDNA that served as material.

Original processing notes: Amplification of reference gene primers was used by the study to estimate nucleated cell counts. Repertoires were generated with immunoSEQ multiplex PCR, while TCRdb's copy carries only in-frame clones and drops some. The V and J calls and the clone size are those of that table, but D and trimming were determined from the DNA. The sample contains about 200,000 clones, around 85% of which appear only once. Germline V gives CDR1 SGHRS, CDR2 YFSETQ. V shed 2 bases, J shed 8 bases, and the junction held 6 bases outside the gene matches. The CDR3 totals 14 residues. This chain uses TRBV5-1 with TRBJ1-4; 7 bases fit TRBD1. Sequenced sample: peripheral blood. The clonotype comes from a woman between 45 and 65 years old with acute or convalescent COVID-19. CDR3 in amino acids: CASSLGGDREKLFF. Here the CDR3 DNA reads TGCGCCAGCAGCTTAGGGGGCGACCGAGAAAAACTGTTTTTT.